This paragraph reports one T cell receptor (beta chain). The antigen it recognizes is unknown. Base qualities are not recorded, but no much larger clone differs from it by a single base. This sample stems from a study of blood T cell repertoires in COVID-19 (dated by TCRdb to 2018 to 2020). At the level of the whole study: Samples from collaborators originated in the United States, Italy and Spain and spanned both the acute and convalescent phases of COVID-19. Subjects who had been exposed to COVID-19, were actively infected with it, or had recovered from it provided the deeply sampled blood TCRbeta repertoires that made up the dataset. HLA class I and class II types, where available, came from metadata supplied by the sample provider rather than from assay-based typing. The prospective study material was composed of cDNA or gDNA derived from T cells, B-cell-depleted T cells, or PBMCs. Nearly every sample came with metadata listing a de-identified subject ID, COVID-19 status, age in years and sex. Samples came from the ongoing ImmuneRACE study (first 160 participants) plus 1,254 subjects from 6 global collaborators. The repertoires were released in a freely available public database intended as a resource for research on the immune response to SARS-CoV-2. Broad study findings and their caveats: The amount of clinical and demographic metadata varied by source and participant and was provided uncurated.

Participants in the prospective study were aged about 18 to 95 years, lived in some 24 United States geographic areas, and enrolled through a virtual design. To assign participants to cohorts, the prospective study relied on clinical history that participants themselves reported in a screening survey and a study questionnaire. For ImmuneRACE Cohort 3, a participant was defined as recovered based on two consecutive negative NP/OP PCR tests, clearance by a healthcare professional, or resolution of symptoms. Each participant in the prospective study had whole blood, serum and a nasopharyngeal or oropharyngeal swab collected by mobile phlebotomists. Additional blood draws and questionnaires over an approximately 2-month period could optionally be provided by prospective study participants. Before DNA extraction, blood samples from the prospective study were shipped at room temperature or frozen. V lost 5 bases and J lost 6 bases, and the count of bases not matched to a germline gene is 7. CDR1 is given as SGHNT and CDR2 as YYREEE, both from the germline V gene (reference sequence). The CDR3 measures 15 amino acids from cysteine to phenylalanine. This entry keeps only the CDR3 DNA: 45 bases, framed from base 1.

The immunoSEQ Assay, a bias-controlled multiplex PCR, was used to amplify TCRbeta CDR3 regions from genomic DNA. Regarding the original processing steps: The number of nucleated cells in each sample was estimated from the amplification of reference gene primers within the assay. To quantify the absolute abundance of each unique TCRbeta CDR3 rearrangement, sequence reads were collapsed and filtered. For each sample, productive Simpson clonality was calculated by taking the square root of Simpson's diversity index across productive rearrangements. In TCRdb, the immuneACCESS table is reduced to in-frame sequences with V and J assigned. These tables do not hold every clone; where another copy was compared, an unresolved V gene accounts for under half, and the others remain unexplained. V and J calls and clone size are as listed in that table; D and trimming were resolved from the DNA. The sample has roughly 280,000 clones on record, roughly nine tenths of them singletons. The top ten clones comprise less than 2% of the sample.

The sequence links TRBV5-4 to TRBJ2-3, with 12 junctional bases fitting TRBD2. The sequence was collected from a woman aged 60-75 years who had recovered from COVID-19. Sequences were obtained from PBMCs or T cells enriched from blood (not recorded which). The CDR3 is CASSPGLAGWDTQYF. The DNA sequence follows: TGTGCCAGCAGTCCCGGACTAGCGGGGTGGGATACGCAGTATTTT. The full variable domain, completed from the reference TRBV5-4 and TRBJ2-3 proteins outside the CDR3, reads ETGVTQSPTHLIKTRGQQVTLRCSSQSGHNTVSWYQQALGQGPQFIFQYYREEENGRGNFPPRFSGLQFPNYSSELNVNALELDDSALYLCASSPGLAGWDTQYFGPGTRLTVL.